Shown below are 4 T cell receptor beta chains from a single sample sequenced in a study of regulatory T cells in long-lasting Graves disease. TCR beta libraries were built with iRepertoire HTBI primers and Arm-PCR of CDR3 regions. TCRdb re-called the multiplex PCR reads through MiXCR, storing one row per CDR3 protein. The sample records 350,000 to 500,000 distinct CDR3 sequences, about 16% being singletons. Time point meaning: newly diagnosed GD, antithyroid drugs for less than 3 months. RNA extracted from PBMCs served as the sequencing template. The same specimen was also included in a second study, on T cells in Graves' hyperthyroidism and ophthalmopathy.

The starting material was peripheral blood mononuclear cells (PBMCs), obtained at new diagnosis, from a patient treated with antithyroid drugs. All receptors derive from a woman aged 25-40 years with Graves disease.

This chain links TRBV11-2 with TRBJ2-2, with D perhaps assigned TRBD1 or TRBD2 (5 bases each). V lost 6 bases and J 3 bases, leaving 14 bases between the germline ends. The CDR3 is made up of 15 amino acids. CDR1 and CDR2 from the germline V gene are SGHAT and FQNNGV. CDR3 in DNA: TGTGCCAGCAGACAAAGGGTGGGGGACACCGGGGAGCTGTTTTTT. This translates into CASRQRVGDTGELFF. The variable domain in full, with the rest retrieved from reference TRBV11-2 and TRBJ2-2, is EAGVAQSPRYKIIEKRQSVAFWCNPISGHATLYWYQQILGQGPKLLIQFQNNGVVDDSQLPKDRFSAERLKGVDSTLKIQPAKLEDSAVYLCASRQRVGDTGELFFGEGSRLTVL.

This clonotype was counted ten times or more. This chain uses TRBV12-3 or TRBV12-4 with TRBJ2-3, with D perhaps matching TRBD2 (5 bases). CDR3 length equals 16 residues. The germline V and J ends were trimmed by 6 bases and 1 base, with 17 bases remaining between them. The CDR3 DNA is TGTGCCAGCAGCCCGAGCGGAACCGCTGGCACAGATACGCAGTATTTT. Translated: CASSPSGTAGTDTQYF.

V gene TRBV6-1 combines with J gene TRBJ2-7; D not certain. Trimming took 6 bases from V and 2 from J, leaving 11 bases between them. Germline V gene sequence: CDR1 MNHNS, CDR2 SASEGT. The CDR3 has 13 residues. The chain's CDR3 is CASRPPITYEQYF. The CDR3 DNA reads TGTGCCAGCAGACCACCCATCACCTACGAGCAGTACTTC.

This clonotype has a count of ten or more. The chain joins TRBV2 to TRBJ2-2, with no clear D. Trimming removed 7 bases from V and 6 bases from J, with 12 bases in between. The CDR3 length is 13 residues. In germline, CDR1 is SNHLY, CDR2 FYNNEI. DNA of the CDR3: TGTGCCAGCACCCGAGGATTCGCCGGGGAGCTGTTTTTT. It codes for CASTRGFAGELFF.